This TCR beta chain appears in the sequencing data of a study of T cells expressing NK-cell markers. Study as a whole: TCR beta repertoires came from sorted CD3+CD56+NKG2C+, CD3+CD56+NKG2C- and CD3+CD56-NKG2C+ T cells.

The germline V gene has CDR1 SGHRS and CDR2 YFSETQ. The CDR3 is 15 amino acids. TCRdb reprocessed the 5' RACE reads, keeping one entry per CDR3 protein, no DNA. The sample table includes over 350,000 distinct CDR3 sequences. The clonotype comes from a woman aged 50 to 60 in good health. This chain links TRBV5-1 with TRBJ2-7; there is no DNA to check the TCRdb D call of TRBD2. The sample comprised blood T cells: a sorted CD56 or NKG2C T cell subset, CD4+ or CD8+ T cells, or bulk PBMC T cells (not recorded which). This CDR3 reads CASSLAGSIAGEQYF.